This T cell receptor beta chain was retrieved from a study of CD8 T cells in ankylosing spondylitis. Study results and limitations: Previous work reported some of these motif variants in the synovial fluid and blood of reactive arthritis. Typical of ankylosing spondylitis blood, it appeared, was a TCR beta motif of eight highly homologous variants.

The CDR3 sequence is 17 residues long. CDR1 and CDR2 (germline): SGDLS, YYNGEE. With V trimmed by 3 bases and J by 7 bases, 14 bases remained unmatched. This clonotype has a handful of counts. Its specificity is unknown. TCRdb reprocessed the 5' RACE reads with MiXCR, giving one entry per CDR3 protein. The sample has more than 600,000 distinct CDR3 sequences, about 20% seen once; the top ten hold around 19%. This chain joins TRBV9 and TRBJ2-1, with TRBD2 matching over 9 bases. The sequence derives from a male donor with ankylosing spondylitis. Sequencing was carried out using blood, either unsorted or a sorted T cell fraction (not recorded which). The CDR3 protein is CASSAQTLAGNRNEQFF. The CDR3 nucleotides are TGTGCCAGCAGCGCACAAACTCTAGCGGGAAATCGTAATGAGCAGTTCTTC.